This T cell receptor beta chain is from a study of T-cell memory formation after mild COVID-19. Study as a whole: TCR clusters showed largely donor specificity.

Researchers used 5'RACE with constant-segment primers to make TCR alpha and TCR beta cDNA libraries that carry sample barcodes and UMIs. A single record per CDR3 protein comes from TCRdb applying MiXCR to the 5' RACE reads. The sample carries roughly 400,000 distinct CDR3 sequences, more than 20% recorded once. Study-level points and caveats: Researchers could not confirm that second-wave clones peaking on day 37 targeted SARS-CoV-2. CD4+ clones that contracted lay mainly in CM and EM; CD8+ ones lay in EMRA.

This clonotype turned up a few times. What it binds is unknown. The V and J ends lost 4 bases and 5 bases, in that order; junction bases with no gene match: 8. This CDR3 spans 15 amino acids. Germline CDR1 MGHRA, CDR2 YSYEKL. The sample was PBMCs or a T cell subset sorted from them (not recorded which). The receptor comes from an adult woman who had mild COVID-19 (a few samples of this study predate the infection). Cell type and time point are not known. The V call is TRBV4-1, the J call TRBJ2-5; TRBD2 aligns across 9 bases. The CDR3 is CASSPDQRGVETQYF. CDR3 nucleotides: TGCGCCAGCAGCCCGGATCAGCGGGGGGTGGAGACCCAGTACTTC.